Below, one TCR beta chain is given with its context. Donors were Caucasian adults residing in Nashville, Tennessee, USA. The source of the sample is a study of shared clonotypes between healthy human individuals. Clones were read by immunoSEQ multiplex PCR, and TCRdb kept only the in-frame ones, dropping some. Of over a million clones listed, approximately 98% are singletons. Germline V gene data show CDR1 as SGHAT and CDR2 as FQNNGV. The CDR3 has 19 residues. V was pared by 5 bases and J by 2 bases, with 18 bases of the junction left unmatched. The receptor comes from a man aged 25-45 years in good health. V is TRBV11-2 and J is TRBJ2-5, with TRBD2 identical over 9 bases. Sample: naive CD4+ T cells sorted from blood. The subset was: CD45RA+ positively selected. The CDR3 region is CASSHRGHWASGVQETQYF. In nucleotides, the CDR3 is TGTGCCAGCAGCCATAGGGGACACTGGGCTAGCGGGGTACAAGAGACCCAGTACTTC.